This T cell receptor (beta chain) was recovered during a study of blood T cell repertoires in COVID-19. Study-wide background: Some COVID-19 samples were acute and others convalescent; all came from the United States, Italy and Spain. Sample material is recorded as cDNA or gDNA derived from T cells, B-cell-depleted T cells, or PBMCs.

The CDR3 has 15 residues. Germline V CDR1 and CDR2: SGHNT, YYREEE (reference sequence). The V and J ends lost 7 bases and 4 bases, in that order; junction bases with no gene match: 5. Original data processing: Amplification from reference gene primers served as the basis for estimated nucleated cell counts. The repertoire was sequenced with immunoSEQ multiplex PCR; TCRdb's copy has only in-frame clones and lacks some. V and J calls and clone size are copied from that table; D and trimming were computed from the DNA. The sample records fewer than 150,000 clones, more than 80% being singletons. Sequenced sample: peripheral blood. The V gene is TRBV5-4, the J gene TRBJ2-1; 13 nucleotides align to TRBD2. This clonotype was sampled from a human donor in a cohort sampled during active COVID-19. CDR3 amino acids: CASQTSGGQYNEQFF. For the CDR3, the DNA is TGTGCCAGCCAGACTAGCGGGGGGCAATACAATGAGCAGTTCTTC.